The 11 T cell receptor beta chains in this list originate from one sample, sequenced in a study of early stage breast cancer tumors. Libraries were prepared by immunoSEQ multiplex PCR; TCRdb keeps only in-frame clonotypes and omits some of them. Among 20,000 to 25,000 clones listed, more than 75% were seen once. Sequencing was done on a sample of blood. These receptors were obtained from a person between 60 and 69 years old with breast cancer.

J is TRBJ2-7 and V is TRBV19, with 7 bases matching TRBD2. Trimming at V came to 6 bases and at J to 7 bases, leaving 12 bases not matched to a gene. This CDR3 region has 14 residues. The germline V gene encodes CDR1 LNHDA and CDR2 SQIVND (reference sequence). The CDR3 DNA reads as TGTGCCAGTAGCCAGTGGGGAGGGATGAGGGAGCAGTACTTC. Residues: CASSQWGGMREQYF. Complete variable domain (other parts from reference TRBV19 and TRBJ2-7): DGGITQSPKYLFRKEGQNVTLSCEQNLNHDAMYWYRQDPGQGLRLIYYSQIVNDFQKGDIAEGYSVSREKKESFPLTVTSAQKNPTAFYLCASSQWGGMREQYFGPGTRLTVT.

For the CDR3, the DNA is TGTGCCAGCAGTTCTGGGTGGAACTACGAGCAGTACTTC. Residues: CASSSGWNYEQYF. This chain uses TRBV2 with TRBJ2-7, with D unclear. This CDR3 is built from 13 residues. V was trimmed by 5 bases and J by 3 bases, leaving 11 bases between them. Germline values: CDR1 SNHLY, CDR2 FYNNEI.

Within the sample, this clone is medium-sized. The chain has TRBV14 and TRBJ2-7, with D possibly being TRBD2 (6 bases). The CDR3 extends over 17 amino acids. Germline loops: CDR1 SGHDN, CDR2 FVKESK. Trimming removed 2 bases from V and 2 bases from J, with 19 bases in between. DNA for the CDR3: TGTGCCAGCAGCCAAAGGAGGGCAGTGGGCGGTACCTACGAGCAGTACTTC. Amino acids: CASSQRRAVGGTYEQYF.

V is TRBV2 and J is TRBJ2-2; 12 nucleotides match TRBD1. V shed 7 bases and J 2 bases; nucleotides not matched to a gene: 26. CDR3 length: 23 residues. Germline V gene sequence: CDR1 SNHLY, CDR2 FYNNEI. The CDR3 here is CASTRRRDRGPPRITSNTGELFF. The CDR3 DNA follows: TGTGCCAGCACCCGCAGGAGGGACAGGGGGCCCCCTCGAATTACCTCTAACACCGGGGAGCTGTTTTTT.

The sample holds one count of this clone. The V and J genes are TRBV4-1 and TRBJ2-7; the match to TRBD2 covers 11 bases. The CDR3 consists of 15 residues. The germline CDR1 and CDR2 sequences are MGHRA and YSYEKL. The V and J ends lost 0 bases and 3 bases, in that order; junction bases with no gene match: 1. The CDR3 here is CASSQDTSGSYEQYF. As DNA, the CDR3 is TGCGCCAGCAGCCAAGATACTAGCGGGAGCTACGAGCAGTACTTC.

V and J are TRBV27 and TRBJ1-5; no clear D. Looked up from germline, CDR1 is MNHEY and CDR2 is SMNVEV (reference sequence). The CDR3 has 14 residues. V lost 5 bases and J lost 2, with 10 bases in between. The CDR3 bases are TGTGCCAGCAGTCCCCTCGGGGGCAATCAGCCCCAGCATTTT. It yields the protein CASSPLGGNQPQHF.

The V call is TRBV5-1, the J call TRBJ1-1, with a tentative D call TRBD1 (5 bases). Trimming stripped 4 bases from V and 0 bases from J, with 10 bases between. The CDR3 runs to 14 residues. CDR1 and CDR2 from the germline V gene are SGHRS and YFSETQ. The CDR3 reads CASSKDRMNTEAFF. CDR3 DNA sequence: TGCGCCAGCAGCAAAGACAGAATGAACACTGAAGCTTTCTTT.

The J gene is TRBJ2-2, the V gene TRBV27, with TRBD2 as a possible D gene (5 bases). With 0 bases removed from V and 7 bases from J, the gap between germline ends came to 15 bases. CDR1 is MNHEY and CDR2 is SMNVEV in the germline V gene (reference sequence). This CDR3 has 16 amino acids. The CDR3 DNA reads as TGTGCCAGCAGTTTATCTTCGCCCGGGGAAGGCGGGGAGCTGTTTTTT. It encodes CASSLSSPGEGGELFF.

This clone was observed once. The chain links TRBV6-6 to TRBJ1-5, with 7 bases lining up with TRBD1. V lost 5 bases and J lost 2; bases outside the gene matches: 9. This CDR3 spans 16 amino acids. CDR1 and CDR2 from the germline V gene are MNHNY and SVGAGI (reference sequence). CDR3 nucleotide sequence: TGTGCCAGCAGTCCGAAAGGACAGGATCGCAATCAGCCCCAGCATTTT. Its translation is CASSPKGQDRNQPQHF.

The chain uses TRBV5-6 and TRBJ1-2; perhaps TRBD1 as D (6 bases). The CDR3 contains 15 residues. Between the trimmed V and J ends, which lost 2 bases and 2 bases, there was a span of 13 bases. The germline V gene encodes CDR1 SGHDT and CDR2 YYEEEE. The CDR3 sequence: CASSFRGGGNYGYTF. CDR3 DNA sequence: TGTGCCAGCAGCTTTCGAGGGGGTGGGAACTATGGCTACACCTTC.

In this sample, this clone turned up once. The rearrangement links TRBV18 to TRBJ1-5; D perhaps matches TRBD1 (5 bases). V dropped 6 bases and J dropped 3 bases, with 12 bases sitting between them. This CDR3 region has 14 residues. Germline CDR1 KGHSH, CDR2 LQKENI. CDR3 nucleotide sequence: TGTGCCAGCTCCCAAGACAGTCCCAATCAGCCCCAGCATTTT. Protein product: CASSQDSPNQPQHF.